Each of the 18 T cell receptor beta chains below was sequenced from the same sample in a study of CD8 T cells in Susac syndrome. When the RNA was reverse transcribed, random hexamers were used with an input of roughly 0.45 to 1 ug. TCRdb ran MiXCR on the immunoSEQ multiplex PCR reads and lists one entry per CDR3 protein. The repertoire includes about 250,000 distinct CDR3 sequences, over 85% of them detected once, and 0.06% to 0.08% sits in the top ten. The sequenced sample was CD4+ T cells from PBMCs. Source of these receptors: a human donor with multiple sclerosis.

This chain connects TRBV5-1 to TRBJ2-3; D perhaps matches TRBD2 (5 bases). V shed 3 bases and J shed 5 bases, with 10 bases lying between them. Germline V lookup: CDR1 SGHRS, CDR2 YFSETQ. This CDR3 contains 13 residues. CDR3 in DNA: TGCGCCAGCAGCTCCGGGATCAAAGATACGCAGTATTTT. Protein product: CASSSGIKDTQYF. Variable domain in full (rest from reference TRBV5-1 and TRBJ2-3): KAGVTQTPRYLIKTRGQQVTLSCSPISGHRSVSWYQQTPGQGLQFLFEYFSETQRNKGNFPGRFSGRQFSNSRSEMNVSTLELGDSALYLCASSSGIKDTQYFGPGTRLTVL.

The chain uses TRBV5-1 and TRBJ2-7, with 12 bases fitting TRBD2. Trimming at V came to 3 bases and at J to 2 bases, leaving 6 bases not matched to a gene. Germline V lookup: CDR1 SGHRS, CDR2 YFSETQ. This CDR3 contains 16 residues. The CDR3 loop reads CASSSTSGGKAYEQYF. The CDR3 bases are TGCGCCAGCAGCTCAACTAGCGGGGGGAAAGCCTACGAGCAGTACTTC.

The genes are TRBV12-3 or TRBV12-4 and TRBJ1-2, with 9 nucleotides matching TRBD1. With 5 bases clipped from V and 5 bases from J, the junction kept 12 bases outside the gene matches. CDR3 size: 16 residues. The CDR3 sequence: CASSGAPRDREYGYTF. The CDR3 DNA is TGTGCCAGCAGTGGAGCGCCCCGGGACAGGGAGTATGGCTACACCTTC.

The chain carries TRBV3-1 and TRBJ1-1; D unresolved. Germline CDR1 is LGHDT and CDR2 is YNNKEL (reference sequence). The CDR3 runs to 14 residues. The germline V and J ends were trimmed by 0 bases and 1 base, with 6 bases remaining between them. The CDR3 DNA follows: TGTGCCAGCAGCCAAGATAACGGGAACACTGAAGCTTTCTTT. Translating gives CASSQDNGNTEAFF.

Here the CDR3 DNA reads TGTGCCAGCAGCCTCGTAGCGAAGTGGGATCCGTACTTC. Amino acids: CASSLVAKWDPYF. The chain carries TRBV5-8 and TRBJ2-7, with TRBD2 as a possible D gene (5 bases). Trimming took 4 bases from V and 12 from J, leaving 20 bases between them. CDR1 and CDR2 (germline): SGHTS, YDEGEE. The CDR3 totals 13 residues.

CDR3 nucleotide sequence: TGCGCCAGCAGCCCCGGGTGGGACACTGAAGCTTTCTTT. The encoded protein is CASSPGWDTEAFF. The chain couples TRBV5-1 to TRBJ1-1; unclear D gene. This CDR3 spans 13 amino acids. V was shortened by 4 bases and J by 3 bases, with 10 bases between the two germline ends. CDR1 and CDR2 (germline): SGHRS, YFSETQ.

This rearrangement joins TRBV20-1 to TRBJ1-5; 7 bases match TRBD1. Germline V CDR1 and CDR2: DFQATT, SNEGSKA (reference sequence). Trimming cost V 5 bases and J 1 base; bases outside gene matches: 8. The CDR3 contains 15 residues. The CDR3 loop is CSALGGQLSNQPQHF. CDR3 in DNA: TGCAGTGCTCTAGGGGGCCAGCTCAGCAATCAGCCCCAGCATTTT.

The rearrangement joins TRBV7-2 to TRBJ1-6; D is uncertain. The germline V gene encodes CDR1 SGHTA and CDR2 FQGNSA. Trimming removed 1 base at V and 6 bases at J, with 10 bases between. The CDR3 has 15 amino acids. This CDR3 is CASSLGWQPNSPLHF. DNA for the CDR3: TGTGCCAGCAGCTTAGGGTGGCAGCCTAATTCACCCCTCCACTTT.

The chain employs TRBV11-3 and TRBJ2-3, with D possibly matching TRBD1 (5 bases). This CDR3 spans 13 amino acids. The V gene's germline CDR1 is SGHNT and CDR2 YENEEA. V lost 4 bases and J lost 5, with 10 bases in between. CDR3 region: CASSSSGRDTQYF. As DNA, the CDR3 is TGTGCCAGCAGCTCTTCAGGGCGAGATACGCAGTATTTT.

The rearrangement uses TRBV5-8 and TRBJ2-1, with TRBD1 as a possible D gene (5 bases). Trimming stripped 4 bases from V and 6 bases from J, with 23 bases between. The CDR3 covers 17 residues. Germline V gives CDR1 SGHTS, CDR2 YDEGEE. CDR3 coding DNA: TGTGCCAGCAGCCCTCACCTTCAGGGTAGCCATCGCAATGAGCAGTTCTTC. This sequence encodes CASSPHLQGSHRNEQFF.

The chain combines TRBV6-5 with TRBJ1-1; TRBD1 matches at 10 bases. Per germline, CDR1 MNHEY and CDR2 SVGAGI. Trimming cost V 5 bases and J 5 bases; bases outside gene matches: 5. The length of the CDR3 is 14 residues. CDR3 amino acids: CASSVPGQGTEAFF. CDR3 sequence (DNA): TGTGCCAGCAGTGTCCCGGGACAGGGGACTGAAGCTTTCTTT.

DNA for the CDR3: TGTGCCAGCAGTGAAAGGACAGAGGGGGTCTATGGCTACACCTTC. The encoded protein is CASSERTEGVYGYTF. The rearrangement joins TRBV2 to TRBJ1-2; D is perhaps TRBD1 (6 bases). CDR3 length: 15 residues. Germline lookup yields CDR1 SNHLY and CDR2 FYNNEI. The germline V and J ends were trimmed by 2 bases and 4 bases, with 14 bases remaining between them.

This chain joins TRBV3-1 and TRBJ2-1, with 8 bases that match TRBD1. The CDR3 has 14 residues. Trimming cost V 1 base and J 8 bases; bases outside gene matches: 4. Looked up from germline, CDR1 is LGHDT and CDR2 is YNNKEL (reference sequence). This CDR3 is CASSQGRDRYEQFF. The CDR3 DNA is TGTGCCAGCAGCCAAGGCCGGGACAGGTATGAGCAGTTCTTC.

The V and J genes are TRBV30 and TRBJ2-2; D remains ambiguous. CDR1 and CDR2 from the germline V gene are GTSNPN and SVGIG (reference sequence). Trimming cost V 2 bases and J 6 bases, with 7 bases left between them. The CDR3 is 12 residues long. In DNA, the CDR3 is TGTGCCTGGAGTAAAGGGCCCGGGGAGCTGTTTTTT. Translated: CAWSKGPGELFF.

This clonotype was counted once. The chain couples TRBV12-3 or TRBV12-4 to TRBJ2-7; 9 bases are a match to TRBD2. J gave up 4 bases and V 2 bases, and 3 bases lay outside the gene matches. The CDR3 runs 14 residues. The CDR3 region is CASSLMAGGYEQYF. The CDR3 DNA reads TGTGCCAGCAGTTTAATGGCGGGGGGGTACGAGCAGTACTTC.

The V and J genes are TRBV7-9 and TRBJ2-5, with a weak D call TRBD2 (6 bases). Germline CDR1 reads SEHNR; CDR2 reads FQNEAQ (reference sequence). The germline V and J ends were trimmed by 0 bases and 3 bases, with 11 bases remaining between them. CDR3 length: 15 residues. This CDR3 reads CASSLASGNKETQYF. The CDR3 nucleotides are TGTGCCAGCAGCTTAGCTAGCGGTAATAAAGAGACCCAGTACTTC.

This clonotype appeared once. The chain combines TRBV20-1 with TRBJ2-7; D could derive from TRBD1 or TRBD2 (5 bases each). The CDR3 consists of 16 residues. Germline assignment: CDR1 DFQATT and CDR2 SNEGSKA (reference sequence). The V gene lost 0 bases and the J gene lost 5 bases, with 20 bases spanning the gap. CDR3 in DNA: TGCAGTGCTAGAGATACCCCCCAGGGAGTTATCGACGAGCAGTACTTC. Its translation is CSARDTPQGVIDEQYF.

The rearrangement links TRBV25-1 to TRBJ1-1, with D hard to call. V was trimmed by 0 bases and J by 0 bases, leaving 8 bases between them. The CDR3 sequence is 15 residues long. Germline V gene data show CDR1 as MGHDK and CDR2 as SYGVNS. CDR3 in amino acids: CASSEYPGLNTEAFF. Here the CDR3 DNA reads TGTGCCAGCAGTGAATACCCGGGTTTGAACACTGAAGCTTTCTTT.